This is a list of T cell receptor beta chains from one sample in a study of cytomegalovirus exposure and HLA in healthy donors. Assay: immunoSEQ multiplex PCR; the TCRdb copy retains only in-frame clones and omits some. The table includes under 200,000 clones, 65% to 90% detected once. The specimen sequenced was PBMCs. Receptor source: a woman aged 18-29 years in good health and CMV-seronegative. Both conserved end residues are part of each CDR3. A D gene is named only where the DNA matches it firmly. The size of a clone is reported for some rows only, either as once, few or many, or as a class for expanded clones.

D,size,V,length,J,CDR3,DNA
TRBD1,NA,TRBV29-1,14,TRBJ2-2,CSTKDRGHTGELFF,TGCAGCACAAAAGACAGGGGACACACCGGGGAGCTGTTTTTT
NA,NA,TRBV5-4,15,TRBJ2-2,CASSLLTEFTGELFF,TGTGCCAGCAGCTTGTTGACAGAGTTCACCGGGGAGCTGTTTTTT
TRBD1,NA,TRBV10-3,15,TRBJ1-4,CAVGQGYATNEKLFF,TGTGCCGTCGGACAGGGATATGCAACTAATGAAAAACTGTTTTTT
NA,NA,TRBV11-3,15,TRBJ2-2,CASSTTTNRAGELFF,TGTGCCAGCAGCACCACTACAAATCGGGCCGGGGAGCTGTTTTTT
TRBD2,NA,TRBV29-1,19,TRBJ2-3,CSVGTGTSGGIGHTDTQYF,TGCAGCGTCGGTACAGGGACTAGCGGGGGGATTGGGCACACAGATACGCAGTATTTT
TRBD2,NA,TRBV5-4,17,TRBJ2-7,CASSVWSGLVSAYEQYF,TGTGCCAGCAGCGTATGGTCCGGACTAGTATCGGCCTACGAGCAGTACTTC
NA,NA,TRBV15,15,TRBJ2-3,CATSRDRRGTDTQYF,TGTGCCACCAGCAGAGATAGGCGGGGCACAGATACGCAGTATTTT
TRBD1,once,TRBV4-1,17,TRBJ1-5,CASSQDQRQGAGQPQHF,TGCGCCAGCAGCCAAGATCAACGACAGGGGGCCGGTCAGCCCCAGCATTTT
TRBD2,NA,TRBV27,14,TRBJ2-2,CASRREERTGELFF,TGTGCCAGCAGGCGGGAGGAGAGGACCGGGGAGCTGTTTTTT
TRBD2,NA,TRBV4-3,16,TRBJ2-7,CASSLWGGVASYEQYF,TGCGCCAGCAGTCTCTGGGGGGGGGTGGCCTCCTACGAGCAGTACTTC
NA,NA,TRBV5-6,17,TRBJ1-2,CASSLDKRGSGGYGYTF,TGTGCCAGCAGCTTGGATAAGAGGGGGAGCGGGGGCTATGGCTACACCTTC
NA,once,TRBV7-9,13,TRBJ1-2,CASSPTSGYGYTF,TGTGCCAGCAGCCCCACTAGCGGTTATGGCTACACCTTC
NA,NA,TRBV29-1,11,TRBJ2-7,CSVEAFSEQYF,TGCAGCGTTGAGGCCTTTTCCGAGCAGTACTTC
TRBD1,NA,TRBV7-9,17,TRBJ1-2,CASSSGQNQPTNYGYTF,TGTGCCAGCAGCTCGGGACAGAACCAACCTACTAACTATGGCTACACCTTC
NA,once,TRBV27,12,TRBJ1-1,CASSRPNTEAFF,TGTGCCAGCAGTCGTCCGAACACTGAAGCTTTCTTT
NA,once,TRBV7-3,15,TRBJ2-2,CASSPAGSNTGELFF,TGTGCCAGCAGCCCAGCGGGTTCGAACACCGGGGAGCTGTTTTTT
NA,NA,TRBV2,12,TRBJ1-1,CASSLLRGEAFF,TGTGCCAGCAGTCTCCTTAGGGGTGAAGCTTTCTTT
TRBD1,NA,TRBV18,17,TRBJ2-1,CASSPPSGTGIYNEQFF,TGTGCCAGCTCACCACCATCCGGGACAGGGATTTACAATGAGCAGTTCTTC
NA,NA,TRBV4-1,11,TRBJ1-6,CASSNLRSLHF,TGCGCCAGCAGCAACTTGAGGTCCCTCCACTTT
TRBD1,NA,TRBV7-9,14,TRBJ1-1,CASMTGEGYAEAFF,TGTGCCAGCATGACAGGGGAGGGGTATGCTGAAGCTTTCTTT
NA,once,TRBV27,14,TRBJ2-7,CASTHRGLTYEQYF,TGTGCCAGCACTCATAGGGGCTTGACCTACGAGCAGTACTTC
NA,NA,TRBV15,15,TRBJ1-2,CATSRDRSSNYGYTF,TGTGCCACCAGCAGAGACAGGTCTTCCAACTATGGCTACACCTTC
TRBD1,NA,TRBV5-1,13,TRBJ1-2,CASSLRQGYGYTF,TGCGCCAGCAGCTTGCGACAGGGTTATGGCTACACCTTC
TRBD1,NA,TRBV7-3,17,TRBJ1-6,CASSLTRDRSDNSPLHF,TGTGCCAGCAGCTTAACCAGGGACAGATCCGATAATTCACCCCTCCACTTT
NA,NA,TRBV5-4,13,TRBJ2-2,CASSPEWSGELFF,TGTGCCAGCAGCCCAGAATGGTCCGGGGAGCTGTTTTTT
TRBD1,NA,TRBV27,14,TRBJ1-3,CASSMTGAGNTIYF,TGTGCCAGCAGCATGACAGGGGCTGGAAACACCATATATTTT
NA,NA,TRBV29-1,13,TRBJ2-2,CSVLDSYTGELFF,TGCAGCGTTTTGGACAGTTACACCGGGGAGCTGTTTTTT
NA,NA,TRBV15,15,TRBJ1-4,CATSGATGWVEKLFF,TGTGCCACCAGCGGAGCGACAGGTTGGGTTGAAAAACTGTTTTTT
NA,NA,TRBV13,13,TRBJ2-7,CASSLGRSYEQYF,TGTGCCAGCAGCTTAGGACGGTCCTACGAGCAGTACTTC
TRBD2,NA,TRBV19,16,TRBJ2-5,CASSISPAGGGETQYF,TGTGCCAGTAGTATATCCCCCGCGGGGGGTGGGGAGACCCAGTACTTC
TRBD2,NA,TRBV10-3,17,TRBJ2-7,CATTDTGTSGRRYEQYF,TGTGCCACGACCGATACCGGGACTAGCGGGAGGAGGTACGAGCAGTACTTC
NA,few,TRBV6-5,12,TRBJ1-6,CASSYSRSPLHF,TGTGCCAGCAGTTACAGCCGGTCACCCCTCCACTTT
NA,NA,TRBV2,11,TRBJ1-1,CASSVKLGAFF,TGTGCCAGCAGTGTAAAGCTCGGAGCTTTCTTT
TRBD1,few,TRBV5-4,13,TRBJ2-7,CASSQGDGYEQYF,TGTGCCAGCAGCCAGGGGGACGGCTACGAGCAGTACTTC
NA,NA,TRBV4-1,15,TRBJ1-1,CASSLPGLMNTEAFF,TGCGCCAGCAGCCTTCCGGGACTGATGAACACTGAAGCTTTCTTT
TRBD1,NA,TRBV4-3,17,TRBJ2-2,CASSQVLQGANTGELFF,TGCGCCAGCAGCCAAGTGCTACAGGGGGCTAACACCGGGGAGCTGTTTTTT
NA,NA,TRBV5-4,18,TRBJ1-1,CASSSGGLAGRLNTEAFF,TGTGCCAGCAGCTCCGGAGGACTAGCGGGCCGATTGAACACTGAAGCTTTCTTT
TRBD1,NA,TRBV10-3,16,TRBJ1-2,CAIRDRDLDINYGYTF,TGTGCCATCAGGGACAGGGATTTAGATATAAACTATGGCTACACCTTC
NA,NA,TRBV5-1,15,TRBJ1-2,CASSFYPDSTYGYTF,TGCGCCAGCAGCTTCTACCCTGATTCAACCTATGGCTACACCTTC
NA,NA,TRBV11-2,16,TRBJ2-5,CASSFRRGSHVGTQYF,TGTGCCAGCAGCTTTCGGCGGGGATCCCACGTAGGGACCCAGTACTTC
NA,NA,TRBV18,13,TRBJ2-5,CASSPGAQETQYF,TGTGCCAGCTCACCGGGGGCCCAAGAGACCCAGTACTTC
NA,NA,TRBV27,14,TRBJ2-4,CASSLSRGANIQYF,TGTGCCAGCAGTTTATCCCGGGGGGCAAACATTCAGTACTTC
NA,NA,TRBV29-1,12,TRBJ1-4,CSVEDGGAGLFF,TGCAGCGTTGAAGATGGAGGGGCAGGACTGTTTTTT
TRBD2,NA,TRBV9,15,TRBJ2-5,CASSPGGEPFETQYF,TGTGCCAGCAGCCCCGGGGGGGAGCCTTTTGAGACCCAGTACTTC
TRBD1,NA,TRBV9,13,TRBJ1-2,CASSGQGAYGYTF,TGTGCCAGCAGCGGACAGGGGGCCTACGGCTACACCTTC
TRBD2,NA,TRBV5-4,15,TRBJ2-5,CASSLATSGQETQYF,TGTGCCAGCAGCTTGGCGACTAGCGGCCAAGAGACCCAGTACTTC
TRBD2,NA,TRBV5-1,19,TRBJ2-1,CASSFGTSGGARSYNEQFF,TGCGCCAGCAGCTTCGGGACTAGCGGGGGGGCCCGCTCCTACAATGAGCAGTTCTTC
TRBD2,NA,TRBV18,15,TRBJ2-7,CASSPVQREGWEQYF,TGTGCCAGCTCACCAGTCCAGCGGGAGGGATGGGAGCAGTACTTC
NA,once,TRBV19,13,TRBJ1-5,CASSIRRNQPQHF,TGTGCCAGTAGTATACGGCGGAATCAGCCCCAGCATTTT
NA,NA,TRBV13,15,TRBJ1-2,CASSLGRGSNYGYTF,TGTGCCAGCAGCTTAGGTAGGGGATCTAACTATGGCTACACCTTC
NA,NA,TRBV29-1,12,TRBJ2-1,CSAVLYRSEQFF,TGTTCGGCGGTTCTCTATCGGTCTGAGCAGTTCTTC
TRBD1,NA,TRBV6-5,12,TRBJ1-1,CASRTQGGEAFF,TGTGCCAGCAGGACACAGGGGGGTGAAGCTTTCTTT
TRBD2,NA,TRBV9,16,TRBJ2-2,CASSGTSGGLAGELFF,TGTGCCAGCAGCGGTACTAGCGGGGGACTCGCCGGGGAGCTGTTTTTT
NA,NA,TRBV29-1,13,TRBJ2-6,CSVDDSGANVLTF,TGCAGCGTTGATGACAGTGGGGCCAACGTCCTGACTTTC